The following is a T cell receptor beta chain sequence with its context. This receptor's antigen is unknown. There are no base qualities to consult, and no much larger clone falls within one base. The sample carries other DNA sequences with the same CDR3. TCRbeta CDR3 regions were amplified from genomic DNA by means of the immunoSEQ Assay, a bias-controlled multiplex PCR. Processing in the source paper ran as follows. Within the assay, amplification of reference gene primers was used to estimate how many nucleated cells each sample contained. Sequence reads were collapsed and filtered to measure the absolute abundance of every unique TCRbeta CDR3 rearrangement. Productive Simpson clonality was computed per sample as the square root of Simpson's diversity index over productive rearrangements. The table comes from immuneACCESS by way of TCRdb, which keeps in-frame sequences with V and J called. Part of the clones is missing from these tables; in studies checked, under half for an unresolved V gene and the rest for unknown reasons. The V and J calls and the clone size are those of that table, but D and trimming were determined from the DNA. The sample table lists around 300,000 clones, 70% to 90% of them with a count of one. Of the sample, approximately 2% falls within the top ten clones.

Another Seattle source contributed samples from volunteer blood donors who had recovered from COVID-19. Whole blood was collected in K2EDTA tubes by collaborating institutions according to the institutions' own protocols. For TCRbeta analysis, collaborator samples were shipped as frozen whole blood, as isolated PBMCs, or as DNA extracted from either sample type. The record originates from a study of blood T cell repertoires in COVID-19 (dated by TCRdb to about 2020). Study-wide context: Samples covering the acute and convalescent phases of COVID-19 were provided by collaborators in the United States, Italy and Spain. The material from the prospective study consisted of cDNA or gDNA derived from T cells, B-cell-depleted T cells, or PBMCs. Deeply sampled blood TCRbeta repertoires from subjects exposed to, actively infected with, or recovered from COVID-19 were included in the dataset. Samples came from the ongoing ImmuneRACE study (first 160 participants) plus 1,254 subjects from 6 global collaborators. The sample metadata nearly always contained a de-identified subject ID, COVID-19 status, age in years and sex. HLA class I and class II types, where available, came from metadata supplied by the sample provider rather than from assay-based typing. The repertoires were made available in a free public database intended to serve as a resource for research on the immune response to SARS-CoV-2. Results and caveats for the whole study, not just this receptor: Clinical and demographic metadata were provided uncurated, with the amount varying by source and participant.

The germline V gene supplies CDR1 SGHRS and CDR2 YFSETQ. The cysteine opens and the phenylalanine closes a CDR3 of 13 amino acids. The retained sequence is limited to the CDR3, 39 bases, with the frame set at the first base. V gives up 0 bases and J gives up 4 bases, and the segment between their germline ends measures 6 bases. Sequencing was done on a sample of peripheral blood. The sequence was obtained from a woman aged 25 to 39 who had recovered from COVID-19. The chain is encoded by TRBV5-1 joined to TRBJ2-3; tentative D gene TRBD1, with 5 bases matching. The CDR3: CASSLAGSDTQYF. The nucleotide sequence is TGCGCCAGCAGCTTGGCAGGGTCAGATACGCAGTATTTT.